Below are 30 T cell receptor beta chains sequenced from a single sample in a study of blood T cell repertoires in COVID-19. This table comes from immunoSEQ multiplex PCR, and its TCRdb copy is limited to in-frame clones, with some not included. Here the sample spans fewer than 300,000 clones, less than 85% being singletons. The sequenced sample consisted of peripheral blood. The receptors shown here come from a human donor with COVID-19, enrolled during active disease. The donor label of this sample is uncertain.

The V and J genes are TRBV7-9 and TRBJ1-5; D is uncertain. V was clipped by 0 bases and J by 3 bases, with 6 bases between them. The length of the CDR3 is 14 residues. CDR1 is SEHNR and CDR2 is FQNEAQ in the germline V gene (reference sequence). CDR3 nucleotide sequence: TGTGCCAGCAGCTTAGCTATGGCCAATCAGCCCCAGCATTTT. The encoded protein is CASSLAMANQPQHF.

V gene TRBV3-1 (or the pseudogene TRBV3-2) combines with J gene TRBJ1-1, with D possibly matching TRBD1 (6 bases). The germline V and J ends were trimmed by 1 base and 0 bases, with 15 bases remaining between them. Germline V CDR1 and CDR2: LGHDT, YNNKEL (reference sequence). CDR3 length equals 17 residues. In DNA, the CDR3 is TGTGCCAGCAGCCAAGGGGGGACAAGTTTTTTGAACACTGAAGCTTTCTTT. Translated, it gives CASSQGGTSFLNTEAFF.

This chain joins TRBV7-9 and TRBJ2-5; 10 bases line up with TRBD2. The CDR3 consists of 16 residues. The V and J ends lost 6 bases and 5 bases, in that order; junction bases with no gene match: 12. Germline V lookup: CDR1 SEHNR, CDR2 FQNEAQ (reference sequence). CDR3 sequence reads: CASSSPASGRGETQYF. CDR3 sequence (DNA): TGTGCCAGCAGTTCCCCTGCCAGCGGGAGGGGCGAGACCCAGTACTTC.

The chain couples TRBV10-3 to TRBJ2-1; D is unclear. Germline CDR1 is ENHRY and CDR2 is SYGVKD. CDR3 size: 15 residues. Trimming removed 6 bases at V and 0 bases at J, with 12 bases between. The CDR3 coding sequence is TGTGCCATCAGGAAGACTGAGAGCTCCTACAATGAGCAGTTCTTC. Translated, it gives CAIRKTESSYNEQFF.

The rearrangement uses TRBV25-1 and TRBJ1-2; tentatively, D is TRBD1 (6 bases). The CDR3 runs to 11 residues. The germline CDR1 and CDR2 sequences are MGHDK and SYGVNS. Trimming pared 4 bases from V and 6 bases from J, leaving 6 bases between. For the CDR3, the DNA is TGTGCCAGCAGTGGGACAGATGGCTACACCTTC. This sequence encodes CASSGTDGYTF.

This clone was counted only a few times. The chain uses TRBV5-1 and TRBJ1-1; possible D gene TRBD1, 5 bases. Germline-derived CDR1 and CDR2 are SGHRS and YFSETQ. The CDR3 sequence is 14 residues long. The germline V and J ends were trimmed by 4 bases and 11 bases, with 21 bases remaining between them. CDR3 nucleotide sequence: TGCGCCAGCAGCCCCGACAGACTTGATCTCCGGGCTTTCTTT. It specifies CASSPDRLDLRAFF. The full variable domain, rest sourced from reference TRBV5-1 and TRBJ1-1, is KAGVTQTPRYLIKTRGQQVTLSCSPISGHRSVSWYQQTPGQGLQFLFEYFSETQRNKGNFPGRFSGRQFSNSRSEMNVSTLELGDSALYLCASSPDRLDLRAFFGQGTRLTVV.

The V and J genes are TRBV7-8 and TRBJ1-4; the D is unclear. The CDR3 length is 18 residues. In germline, CDR1 is SGHVS, CDR2 FQNEAQ. V lost 2 bases, J lost 5 bases, and 21 bases lay in between. DNA of the CDR3: TGTGCCAGCAGCTTACCACGCCGGTCGGAGAGTAAAAATGAAAAACTGTTTTTT. This codes for CASSLPRRSESKNEKLFF.

This sequence joins TRBV6-5 and TRBJ2-5, with 8 positions matching TRBD2. This CDR3 spans 13 amino acids. Germline-derived CDR1 and CDR2 are MNHEY and SVGAGI. Trimming removed 6 bases from V and 7 bases from J; junction bases left unmatched: 7. Here the CDR3 DNA reads TGTGCCAGCAGATCGGCGGCGGGGGGGACCCAGTACTTC. It translates to CASRSAAGGTQYF.

The J gene is TRBJ2-7, the V gene TRBV18; perhaps TRBD2 as D (6 bases). Germline CDR1 reads KGHSH; CDR2 reads LQKENI. This CDR3 contains 13 residues. The V gene lost 3 bases and the J gene lost 7 bases, with 13 bases spanning the gap. CDR3 DNA: TGTGCCAGCTCACCCTCGGAGGGGCGGGAGCAGTACTTC. Encoded protein: CASSPSEGREQYF.

The CDR3 nucleotides read TGTGCCAGCAGTCCTTACCACAGGGAAGAGCAGTACTTC. Encoded protein: CASSPYHREEQYF. The chain employs TRBV27 and TRBJ2-7, with D tentatively TRBD1 (6 bases). V was trimmed by 5 bases and J by 7 bases, leaving 15 bases between them. Germline CDR1 MNHEY, CDR2 SMNVEV (reference sequence). The CDR3 runs to 13 residues.

The chain links TRBV30 to TRBJ2-2; TRBD1 agrees at 11 bases. CDR3 length: 14 residues. The V and J ends lost 7 bases and 7 bases, in that order; junction bases with no gene match: 8. Germline CDR1 is GTSNPN and CDR2 is SVGIG (reference sequence). The CDR3 DNA follows: TGTGCCTCTCGGACAGGGGGCGGTATCGGGGAGCTGTTTTTT. Its protein is CASRTGGGIGELFF.

The genes are TRBV4-2 and TRBJ2-2, with 16 positions matching TRBD2. The V gene's germline CDR1 is LGHNA and CDR2 YNFKEQ. V gave up 0 bases and J gave up 7 bases; unmatched junction bases: 8. The CDR3 runs 19 residues. CDR3 loop: CASSQDRGLAGGPGGELFF. CDR3 coding DNA: TGTGCCAGCAGCCAAGACCGGGGACTAGCGGGAGGGCCCGGCGGGGAGCTGTTTTTT.

In the case of this clone: This sample includes further DNA sequences coding for the same CDR3. The chain combines TRBV6-4 with TRBJ2-2; 7 nucleotides line up with TRBD2. V was pared by 0 bases and J by 5 bases, with 3 bases of the junction left unmatched. The CDR3 totals 15 residues. CDR1 and CDR2 (germline): MRHNA, SNTAGT. The CDR3 DNA sequence: TGTGCCAGCAGTGACTCATGGGGGGGAACCGGGGAGCTGTTTTTT. It codes for CASSDSWGGTGELFF.

This sequence joins TRBV7-2 and TRBJ1-2; D perhaps matches TRBD1 (6 bases). Germline V gene lookup returns CDR1 SGHTA and CDR2 FQGNSA. V was pared by 2 bases and J by 0 bases, with 10 bases between. The CDR3 is 15 amino acids. The CDR3 region is CASSLRDTANYGYTF. The DNA of the CDR3 is TGTGCCAGCAGCTTACGGGACACTGCTAACTATGGCTACACCTTC.

This clone was seen only once. CDR3: CASSASGINEQFF. CDR3 in DNA: TGTGCCAGCTCAGCTAGCGGCATCAATGAGCAGTTCTTC. The V and J genes are TRBV18 and TRBJ2-1, with 7 bases fitting TRBD2. In germline, CDR1 is KGHSH, CDR2 LQKENI. CDR3 length equals 13 residues. V gave up 5 bases and J gave up 6 bases; unmatched junction bases: 4.

The V call is TRBV24-1, the J call TRBJ1-2, with 7 positions matching TRBD1. This CDR3 has 15 residues. Per germline, CDR1 KGHDR and CDR2 SFDVKD. J gave up 7 bases and V 3 bases, and 10 bases lay outside the gene matches. This CDR3 reads CATSDQRTGSGGYTF. The CDR3 bases are TGTGCCACCAGTGATCAACGGACAGGTTCCGGTGGCTACACCTTC.

V usage is TRBV4-2 and J usage is TRBJ2-3; the D gene is possibly TRBD2 (6 bases). Per the germline V gene, CDR1 is LGHNA and CDR2 is YNFKEQ. V dropped 2 bases and J dropped 5 bases, with 11 bases sitting between them. The CDR3 runs 14 residues. CDR3 DNA sequence: TGTGCCAGCAGCCAAAACCTAGCGCAAGATACGCAGTATTTT. It yields the protein CASSQNLAQDTQYF.

The chain recombines TRBV30 with TRBJ2-7; 12 nucleotides align to TRBD2. The CDR3 is 17 amino acids. Trimming at V came to 1 base and at J to 6 bases, leaving 13 bases not matched to a gene. Germline lookup yields CDR1 GTSNPN and CDR2 SVGIG (reference sequence). In nucleotides, the CDR3 is TGTGCCTGGAGTGACCCCGTGACTAGCGGGAGATGGGGCGAGCAGTACTTC. It specifies CAWSDPVTSGRWGEQYF.

The rearrangement joins TRBV30 to TRBJ2-1; D gene uncertain. Germline CDR1 is GTSNPN and CDR2 is SVGIG (reference sequence). The CDR3 extends over 11 amino acids. The V and J ends lost 4 bases and 2 bases respectively, with 3 bases between them. The CDR3 DNA reads as TGTGCCTGGACTACCTACAATGAGCAGTTCTTC. Translation: CAWTTYNEQFF.

This chain connects TRBV11-2 to TRBJ2-7; 9 bases line up with TRBD2. CDR3 size: 15 residues. V gave up 5 bases and J gave up 2 bases; unmatched junction bases: 7. From germline, CDR1 is SGHAT and CDR2 FQNNGV. In nucleotides, the CDR3 is TGTGCCAGCAGCCGGGAGCGGGGGGTAACCTACGAGCAGTACTTC. It codes for CASSRERGVTYEQYF.

This clone was seen a few times. The chain combines TRBV19 with TRBJ2-7; TRBD1 matches at 7 bases. There are 14 residues in the CDR3. The V gene end was trimmed by 5 bases and the J gene end by 2 bases; junction bases not matched to a gene: 6. Germline lookup yields CDR1 LNHDA and CDR2 SQIVND (reference sequence). CDR3: CASSDPGTAYEQYF. The CDR3 DNA reads TGTGCCAGTAGTGATCCCGGGACAGCCTACGAGCAGTACTTC.

A note on this clone: The limits of the CDR3 on the DNA are not certain, so only TCRdb's listed CDR3 is given. The gene calls are TRBV28 and TRBJ2-7; the tabulated D call, TRBD1, remains unverified against the DNA. The V gene's germline CDR1 is MDHEN and CDR2 SYDVKM. The CDR3 length equals 11 residues, ends included. This CDR3 reads CASSSSVTGYF.

The genes are TRBV7-9 and TRBJ2-1; D is possibly TRBD2 (6 bases). This CDR3 has 15 amino acids. Germline assignment: CDR1 SEHNR and CDR2 FQNEAQ (reference sequence). V shed 3 bases and J shed 7 bases, with 16 bases lying between them. The CDR3 DNA reads as TGTGCCAGCAGCTTGGGCTCTGGCGGGATAAATGAGCAGTTCTTC. It is translated as CASSLGSGGINEQFF.

The table lists this clone with a few counts. The genes are TRBV19 and TRBJ2-1; the match to TRBD2 covers 7 bases. The CDR3 totals 16 residues. With V trimmed by 7 bases and J by 1 base, 10 bases remained unmatched. In germline, CDR1 is LNHDA, CDR2 SQIVND (reference sequence). The CDR3 bases are TGTGCCAGTACGTTTCGCGGGAGCGAATCCTACAATGAGCAGTTCTTC. It codes for CASTFRGSESYNEQFF.

The chain joins TRBV24-1 to TRBJ2-2, with 11 bases matching TRBD2. Germline trimming cut 7 bases from V and 3 bases from J; bases unmatched to any gene: 12. In germline, CDR1 is KGHDR, CDR2 SFDVKD. The CDR3 is 18 amino acids. The CDR3 region is CATSANSGRALDTGELFF. CDR3 DNA sequence: TGTGCCACCAGCGCCAATAGCGGGAGGGCCCTTGACACCGGGGAGCTGTTTTTT.

The chain uses TRBV6-6 and TRBJ1-1, with D unresolved. Germline V lookup: CDR1 MNHNY, CDR2 SVGAGI (reference sequence). The CDR3 consists of 14 residues. The V end was cut by 0 bases, the J end by 4 bases, with 9 bases between. The DNA of the CDR3 is TGTGCCAGCAGTTACTCCCCCAGGATCACTGAAGCTTTCTTT. Protein: CASSYSPRITEAFF.

The chain uses TRBV15 and TRBJ2-3; 10 bases are a match to TRBD2. Losses at the gene ends were 2 bases for V and 4 bases for J; bases not matched to a gene: 18. The CDR3 totals 20 residues. Germline assignment: CDR1 LNHNV and CDR2 YYDKDF (reference sequence). The CDR3 loop is CATSRMKAPAGGPTPDTQYF. The CDR3 DNA reads TGTGCCACCAGCAGAATGAAGGCTCCAGCGGGAGGGCCTACCCCAGATACGCAGTATTTT.

V is TRBV5-6 and J is TRBJ2-2; possibly TRBD2 for D (5 bases). This CDR3 is 14 amino acids long. Germline CDR1 and CDR2: SGHDT and YYEEEE. Trimming took 2 bases from V and 5 from J, leaving 10 bases between them. CDR3 residues: CASSLRERTGELFF. CDR3 DNA: TGTGCCAGCAGCTTACGGGAAAGGACCGGGGAGCTGTTTTTT. The full variable domain, rest sourced from reference TRBV5-6 and TRBJ2-2, is DAGVTQSPTHLIKTRGQQVTLRCSPKSGHDTVSWYQQALGQGPQFIFQYYEEEERQRGNFPDRFSGHQFPNYSSELNVNALLLGDSALYLCASSLRERTGELFFGEGSRLTVL.

This chain uses TRBV6-4 with TRBJ2-3; 12 bases are a match to TRBD2. Unmatched junction bases numbered 5, after V lost 10 bases and J lost 0 bases. There are 15 residues in the CDR3. Germline lookup yields CDR1 MRHNA and CDR2 SNTAGT. CDR3 coding DNA: TGTGCCAACAGACTAGCGGGAGAAAGCACAGATACGCAGTATTTT. Translating it yields CANRLAGESTDTQYF.

The rearrangement joins TRBV18 to TRBJ2-2; 12 bases fit TRBD2. The junction had 4 bases not matched to a gene; V was cut back by 3 bases and J by 5 bases. Germline CDR1 KGHSH, CDR2 LQKENI. The CDR3 totals 16 residues. In nucleotides, the CDR3 is TGTGCCAGCTCACCGAGGACTAGCGGGGCAACCGGGGAGCTGTTTTTT. Its protein is CASSPRTSGATGELFF.